The 20 T cell receptor beta chains given below trace back to one sample, sequenced in a study of beta chain features in type 1 diabetes. The investigators reverse transcribed all of the isolated RNA, so they sequenced expressed TCRB transcripts. Data came from immunoSEQ multiplex PCR; TCRdb stores just in-frame clones and leaves some out. Here the sample spans roughly 350,000 clones, 8.5% to 10% being singletons. Study-wide findings and caveats: Across all four CD4+ subsets, people with type 1 diabetes showed modestly shorter TCRB CDR3s.

No antigen has been identified for these receptors. Input material: central memory CD4+ T cells from blood. These receptors originate from a man in his thirties or forties with type 1 diabetes.

This clone was counted at least ten times. The V and J genes are TRBV19 and TRBJ2-7; 9 bases agree with TRBD1. Germline trimming cut 5 bases from V and 2 bases from J; bases unmatched to any gene: 10. This CDR3 region has 16 residues. Germline CDR1 reads LNHDA; CDR2 reads SQIVND (reference sequence). The CDR3 protein is CASSPLGTGQTYEQYF. The CDR3 DNA reads TGTGCCAGTAGTCCGCTCGGGACAGGGCAGACCTACGAGCAGTACTTC.

In this sample, this clone turned up a few times. This chain joins TRBV5-4 and TRBJ2-2; 8 bases line up with TRBD1. V was pared by 1 base and J by 1 base, with 3 bases of the junction left unmatched. Germline V gene sequence: CDR1 SGHNT, CDR2 YYREEE (reference sequence). This CDR3 is built from 16 residues. CDR3 DNA: TGTGCCAGCAGCTTGATCGGGACAGGGAACACCGGGGAGCTGTTTTTT. Translating gives CASSLIGTGNTGELFF.

The chain uses TRBV10-1 and TRBJ1-5; D unclear. Germline values: CDR1 WNHNN, CDR2 SYGVQD (reference sequence). The CDR3 length is 14 residues. The ends were cut back, 0 bases at V and 6 bases at J, with 9 bases in the middle. The CDR3 coding sequence is TGCGCCAGCAGTGAGTCCGGGGTCGGTCAGCCCCAGCATTTT. Its translation: CASSESGVGQPQHF.

CDR3 in amino acids: CASSGGSGRGETQYF. The CDR3 nucleotides are TGTGCCAGCAGCGGTGGAAGCGGGAGGGGAGAGACCCAGTACTTC. The genes are TRBV7-3 and TRBJ2-5, with 10 nucleotides matching TRBD2. The germline V gene encodes CDR1 SGHTA and CDR2 FQGTGA. The CDR3 is made up of 15 amino acids. V was clipped by 5 bases and J by 4 bases; unmatched bases: 7.

This chain connects TRBV7-9 to TRBJ2-2; 7 nucleotides agree with TRBD1. V was clipped by 5 bases and J by 4 bases; unmatched bases: 13. This CDR3 has 17 amino acids. Germline CDR1 reads SEHNR; CDR2 reads FQNEAQ (reference sequence). CDR3 amino acids: CASSNNRDSIGTGELFF. The CDR3, as DNA: TGTGCCAGCAGCAATAACCGGGACAGTATAGGCACCGGGGAGCTGTTTTTT.

Here the CDR3 DNA reads TGTGCCAGCAGCCCTTCCGGGGCAGAGACCCAGTACTTC. This translates into CASSPSGAETQYF. The V call is TRBV6-4, the J call TRBJ2-5; D is perhaps TRBD1 or TRBD2 (5 bases each). The CDR3 spans 13 residues. V was trimmed by 6 bases and J by 4 bases, leaving 12 bases between them. CDR1 and CDR2 from the germline V gene are MRHNA and SNTAGT.

This clone has at least ten counts. CDR3 sequence reads: CASSQLAGSLSGEQFF. The CDR3 nucleotides read TGTGCCAGCAGCCAACTAGCGGGCTCCTTGTCGGGTGAGCAGTTCTTC. The rearrangement joins TRBV14 to TRBJ2-1, with TRBD2 matching over 8 bases. V dropped 2 bases and J dropped 9; count of bases not matched to a gene: 12. From germline, CDR1 is SGHDN and CDR2 FVKESK. There are 16 residues in the CDR3.

This rearrangement joins TRBV2 to TRBJ2-7; D remains unclear. CDR1 and CDR2 from the germline V gene are SNHLY and FYNNEI. The ends were cut back, 4 bases at V and 1 base at J, with 11 bases in the middle. The CDR3 sequence is 14 residues long. CDR3 in amino acids: CASSAGPLSYEQYF. The CDR3 DNA reads as TGTGCCAGCAGTGCCGGACCCCTTTCCTACGAGCAGTACTTC.

This clone was detected only a few times. The rearrangement joins TRBV5-1 to TRBJ2-3, with D perhaps given as TRBD1 or TRBD2 (5 bases each). From germline, CDR1 is SGHRS and CDR2 YFSETQ. The V gene lost 0 bases and the J gene lost 2 bases, with 13 bases spanning the gap. The CDR3 is 16 amino acids. Written as DNA, the CDR3 is TGCGCCAGCAGCTTGGGAGAGGGGCGGAACACAGATACGCAGTATTTT. Encoded protein: CASSLGEGRNTDTQYF.

The table lists this clone with a few counts. Other DNA sequences of this sample code for an identical CDR3. The chain couples TRBV7-3 to TRBJ2-3; 7 bases are shared with TRBD1. Germline V lookup: CDR1 SGHTA, CDR2 FQGTGA. The CDR3 totals 14 residues. Trimming cost V 5 bases and J 1 base; bases outside gene matches: 3. CDR3 sequence (DNA): TGTGCCAGCAGCCCTGGACAGGGCACAGATACGCAGTATTTT. Residues: CASSPGQGTDTQYF.

The chain joins TRBV5-7 to TRBJ2-5, with D possibly matching TRBD1 (5 bases). TRBV5-7 is treated as an ORF (open reading frame) with a function not yet certain. V was clipped by 2 bases and J by 4 bases, with 15 bases between them. The CDR3 runs to 15 residues. The CDR3 DNA sequence: TGTGCCAGCAGCTTCGGTCAGGGAAGGGGAGAGACCCAGTACTTC. This gives the protein CASSFGQGRGETQYF.

The rearrangement links TRBV7-9 to TRBJ1-6; possibly TRBD1 for D (6 bases). Trimming took off 1 base at V and 7 bases at J, with 8 bases between the two ends. The CDR3 is 14 residues long. Germline V gene data show CDR1 as SEHNR and CDR2 as FQNEAQ (reference sequence). The CDR3 region is CASSLEGGNSPLHF. DNA of the CDR3: TGTGCCAGCAGCTTAGAGGGGGGGAATTCACCCCTCCACTTT.

The rearrangement joins TRBV6-6 to TRBJ2-3; possible D gene TRBD2, 7 bases. V lost 6 bases and J lost 3, with 13 bases in between. The CDR3 has 14 residues. From germline, CDR1 is MNHNY and CDR2 SVGAGI (reference sequence). The CDR3 DNA is TGTGCCAGCAGCCGGGGGGCGGGTACAGATACGCAGTATTTT. Translation gives CASSRGAGTDTQYF.

The chain has TRBV6-5 and TRBJ2-2; D gene uncertain. Germline lookup yields CDR1 MNHEY and CDR2 SVGAGI. The CDR3 spans 14 residues. The germline V and J ends were trimmed by 1 base and 4 bases, with 7 bases remaining between them. For the CDR3, the DNA is TGTGCCAGCAGTTACTTCCGGTCCACCGGGGAGCTGTTTTTT. Translation: CASSYFRSTGELFF.

This clone was counted many times. The chain couples TRBV7-9 to TRBJ1-5; a weak D match, TRBD1 (5 bases). Germline CDR1 reads SEHNR; CDR2 reads FQNEAQ (reference sequence). Between the trimmed V and J ends, which lost 5 bases and 2 bases, there was a span of 10 bases. This CDR3 has 14 residues. The CDR3 DNA sequence: TGTGCCAGCAGCCCGGGGGGTGGCAATCAGCCCCAGCATTTT. Residues: CASSPGGGNQPQHF.

This clone was seen only a few times. CDR3: CASSLGWGKQFF. The CDR3 DNA follows: TGCGCCAGCAGCTTGGGCTGGGGGAAGCAGTTCTTC. V usage is TRBV5-1 and J usage is TRBJ2-1; TRBD1 or TRBD2 may be the D gene (5 bases each). Deletions cut 0 bases from V and 11 bases from J, with 9 bases between. In germline, CDR1 is SGHRS, CDR2 YFSETQ. CDR3 length: 12 residues.

The V and J genes are TRBV7-8 and TRBJ2-5, with TRBD2 matching 9 bases. This CDR3 contains 15 residues. Germline-derived CDR1 and CDR2 are SGHVS and FQNEAQ. V shed 4 bases and J 5 bases; nucleotides not matched to a gene: 8. CDR3 sequence: CASSWGGRAGETQYF. As DNA, the CDR3 is TGTGCCAGCAGCTGGGGCGGGAGGGCCGGTGAGACCCAGTACTTC.

This clone showed up just a few times. This chain links TRBV11-1 with TRBJ2-5; 14 nucleotides line up with TRBD2. V shed 5 bases, J shed 5 bases, and the junction held 4 bases outside the gene matches. The CDR3 runs to 15 residues. Germline V gene lookup returns CDR1 SGHAT and CDR2 FQDESV (reference sequence). CDR3 residues: CASSDRLAGGETQYF. Written as DNA, the CDR3 is TGTGCCAGCAGCGACAGACTAGCGGGAGGGGAGACCCAGTACTTC. Complete variable domain (other parts from reference TRBV11-1 and TRBJ2-5): EAEVAQSPRYKITEKSQAVAFWCDPISGHATLYWYRQILGQGPELLVQFQDESVVDDSQLPKDRFSAERLKGVDSTLKIQPAELGDSAMYLCASSDRLAGGETQYFGPGTRLLVL.

This clone was observed a handful of times. V and J are TRBV7-3 and TRBJ1-2; D ambiguous. The CDR3 is 12 amino acids. Germline V gene data show CDR1 as SGHTA and CDR2 as FQGTGA. V lost 0 bases, J lost 12 bases, and 11 bases lay in between. CDR3 region: CASSLTDGVHTF. CDR3 coding DNA: TGTGCCAGCAGCTTAACCGACGGTGTCCACACCTTC.

This chain joins TRBV6-1 and TRBJ2-7, with a tentative D call TRBD2 (6 bases). The V gene lost 1 base and the J gene lost 3 bases, with 16 bases spanning the gap. Germline values: CDR1 MNHNS, CDR2 SASEGT. The CDR3 is 16 residues long. As DNA, the CDR3 is TGTGCCAGCAGTGAAGGGCTCCCGGGACTTTTCTACGAGCAGTACTTC. It translates to CASSEGLPGLFYEQYF.